A single sample is the source of the 22 T cell receptor beta chains below, sequenced in a study of T-cell reconstitution after alpha-beta-depleted transplantation in children. A library of TCRbeta sequences, prepared with unique molecular identifiers, was generated. TCRdb reanalysed the PCR reads using MiXCR and keeps one entry per CDR3 protein. The sample includes about 230,000 distinct CDR3 sequences, 12% of them seen just once. Sequences were derived from PBMCs from the stem cell graft donor, sampled from the stem cell graft. These receptors came from a human donor who donated a stem cell graft to a child with acute lymphoblastic leukemia.

This clonotype was seen at least ten times. The J gene is TRBJ1-2, the V gene TRBV20-1; D ambiguous. Trimming took 3 bases from V and 5 from J, leaving 19 bases between them. Germline lookup yields CDR1 DFQATT and CDR2 SNEGSKA (reference sequence). The CDR3 runs 15 residues. CDR3: CSASRALSGLYGYTF. The DNA of the CDR3 is TGCAGTGCTAGCCGGGCCCTTTCGGGGTTATATGGCTACACCTTC.

This clonotype was counted ten times or more. The chain has TRBV7-2 and TRBJ2-3; 9 bases line up with TRBD1. The germline gives CDR1 SGHTA, CDR2 FQGNSA. This CDR3 is built from 15 residues. Trimming removed 3 bases from V and 4 bases from J; junction bases left unmatched: 5. CDR3 sequence (DNA): TGTGCCAGCAGCTTGGGGGACAGGGAACCAGATACGCAGTATTTT. Its protein is CASSLGDREPDTQYF.

The chain is built from TRBV4-3 and TRBJ1-2; D is perhaps TRBD1 (6 bases). V dropped 1 base and J dropped 0 bases, with 12 bases sitting between them. This CDR3 spans 16 amino acids. The germline gives CDR1 LGHNA, CDR2 YSLEER. The CDR3 region is CASSQVTTGANYGYTF. As DNA, the CDR3 is TGCGCCAGCAGCCAAGTTACGACAGGAGCTAACTATGGCTACACCTTC.

V and J are TRBV6-1 and TRBJ2-1, with D perhaps matching TRBD2 (5 bases). Germline V gene data show CDR1 as MNHNS and CDR2 as SASEGT. Trimming stripped 4 bases from V and 3 bases from J, with 13 bases between. This CDR3 spans 15 amino acids. CDR3 sequence reads: CASSVLTGSYNEQFF. For the CDR3, the DNA is TGTGCCAGCAGTGTGTTAACGGGAAGCTACAATGAGCAGTTCTTC.

This clonotype was recorded at least ten times. The gene calls are TRBV11-2 and TRBJ1-1; TRBD1 aligns across 8 bases. Germline CDR1 and CDR2: SGHAT and FQNNGV. The CDR3 runs 15 residues. Losses at the gene ends were 4 bases for V and 4 bases for J; bases not matched to a gene: 8. In nucleotides, the CDR3 is TGTGCCAGCAGCTCTTGGACAGGGAGTGGCACTGAAGCTTTCTTT. This sequence encodes CASSSWTGSGTEAFF.

CDR3 DNA sequence: TGCGCCAGCAGCTCGACTAGCGGGGGCACAGATACGCAGTATTTT. As protein: CASSSTSGGTDTQYF. The gene calls are TRBV5-1 and TRBJ2-3; 11 bases agree with TRBD2. With 3 bases clipped from V and 1 base from J, the junction kept 1 base outside the gene matches. The CDR3 sequence is 15 residues long. CDR1 is SGHRS and CDR2 is YFSETQ in the germline V gene.

This clonotype showed up many times. The chain links TRBV7-6 to TRBJ2-2; D ambiguous. V lost 2 bases and J 4 bases, leaving 8 bases between the germline ends. Germline V gene sequence: CDR1 SGHVS, CDR2 FNYEAQ. CDR3 size: 14 residues. The CDR3 is CASSLLAVTGELFF. The CDR3 DNA follows: TGTGCCAGCAGCTTACTCGCGGTCACCGGGGAGCTGTTTTTT. Full variable domain (missing parts from reference TRBV7-6 and TRBJ2-2): GAGVSQSPRYKVTKRGQDVALRCDPISGHVSLYWYRQALGQGPEFLTYFNYEAQQDKSGLPNDRFSAERPEGSISTLTIQRTEQRDSAMYRCASSLLAVTGELFFGEGSRLTVL.

This clonotype was counted ten times or more. J is TRBJ1-3 and V is TRBV2, with D unresolved. V gave up 0 bases and J gave up 0 bases, with 9 bases separating them. Germline CDR1 reads SNHLY; CDR2 reads FYNNEI. The CDR3 is 16 residues long. CDR3 sequence (DNA): TGTGCCAGCAGTGAAGCGGGCCGGTTCTCTGGAAACACCATATATTTT. Amino acids: CASSEAGRFSGNTIYF.

This clonotype was seen at least ten times. This sequence joins TRBV4-3 and TRBJ2-2; D is undetermined. The CDR3 runs 14 residues. Germline-derived CDR1 and CDR2 are LGHNA and YSLEER. V was pared by 1 base and J by 8 bases, with 11 bases between. In DNA form, the CDR3 reads TGCGCCAGCAGCCAAGGAAGGGAATTAGGGGAGCTGTTTTTT. Translating gives CASSQGRELGELFF.

This clonotype was found many times. The chain combines TRBV10-2 with TRBJ2-1; D is possibly TRBD2 (8 bases). The CDR3 runs 19 residues. V was clipped by 4 bases and J by 4 bases, with 26 bases between them. Germline V lookup: CDR1 WSHSY, CDR2 SAAADI. The CDR3 DNA is TGCGCCAGCAGTGTTTCAGGGGGACTAGTCGGCGTAATTTACAATGAGCAGTTCTTC. Translation gives CASSVSGGLVGVIYNEQFF.

Many counts were recorded for this clonotype. V usage is TRBV20-1 and J usage is TRBJ1-5; TRBD1 might be the D (6 bases). Germline V gene data show CDR1 as DFQATT and CDR2 as SNEGSKA (reference sequence). V was cut by 6 bases and J by 6 bases, with 9 bases left in between. The CDR3 has 11 amino acids. This CDR3 reads CSASRGQPQHF. The CDR3 DNA reads TGCAGTGCAAGCAGGGGTCAGCCCCAGCATTTT.

This clonotype showed up many times. V and J are TRBV7-2 and TRBJ2-7; no clear D gene. Deletions cut 3 bases from V and 6 bases from J, with 9 bases between. This CDR3 comprises 12 residues. Germline V gives CDR1 SGHTA, CDR2 FQGNSA. The CDR3 sequence: CASSFDTGEQYF. Written as DNA, the CDR3 is TGTGCCAGCAGCTTCGACACGGGCGAGCAGTACTTC.

This chain uses TRBV25-1 with TRBJ2-2, with D perhaps TRBD1 (5 bases). Germline-derived CDR1 and CDR2 are MGHDK and SYGVNS. V shed 3 bases and J shed 6 bases, with 17 bases lying between them. The CDR3 spans 16 residues. As DNA, the CDR3 is TGTGCCAGCAGTGATTACCAGGGCAGTTCCCCCGGGGAGCTGTTTTTT. Protein: CASSDYQGSSPGELFF.

This clonotype has at least ten counts. This rearrangement joins TRBV10-3 to TRBJ2-7; the D gene is possibly TRBD2 (5 bases). V lost 4 bases and J 2 bases, leaving 6 bases between the germline ends. CDR3 length: 12 amino acids. Germline V gives CDR1 ENHRY, CDR2 SYGVKD. The CDR3 DNA sequence: TGTGCCATCAGTGGGAGGACCTACGAGCAGTACTTC. It specifies CAISGRTYEQYF.

This clonotype was observed a few times. This rearrangement joins TRBV19 to TRBJ2-7, with 7 positions matching TRBD2. CDR3 size: 14 residues. The V segment lost 5 bases and the J segment 2 bases; nucleotides outside the gene matches: 6. Germline V gene data show CDR1 as LNHDA and CDR2 as SQIVND (reference sequence). The CDR3 reads CASSSGTIPYEQYF. DNA of the CDR3: TGTGCCAGTAGTTCCGGGACTATACCCTACGAGCAGTACTTC.

In its sample, this clonotype was seen many times. The chain couples TRBV20-1 to TRBJ2-3, with D possibly TRBD2 on 6 matching bases. Germline CDR1 and CDR2: DFQATT and SNEGSKA (reference sequence). Between the trimmed V and J ends, which lost 6 bases and 7 bases, there was a span of 17 bases. The CDR3 is 13 residues long. The chain's CDR3 is CSAVGGERNTQYF. CDR3 nucleotide sequence: TGCAGTGCCGTGGGGGGAGAAAGAAATACGCAGTATTTT.

This clonotype was seen ten or more times. The rearrangement links TRBV15 to TRBJ1-5; D is undetermined. The germline gives CDR1 LNHNV, CDR2 YYDKDF (reference sequence). V shed 0 bases and J shed 8 bases, with 8 bases lying between them. This CDR3 is 13 amino acids long. The CDR3 DNA reads TGTGCCACCAGCAGAGATCTTCGGAAGCCCCAGCATTTT. The encoded protein is CATSRDLRKPQHF.

This clonotype has at least ten counts. This rearrangement joins TRBV5-1 to TRBJ1-1; D gene ambiguous. This CDR3 is 12 amino acids long. CDR1 SGHRS and CDR2 YFSETQ come from the germline V gene. Between the trimmed V and J ends, which lost 4 bases and 4 bases, there was a span of 8 bases. The CDR3 sequence: CASSQDRTEAFF. The CDR3 coding sequence is TGCGCCAGCAGCCAAGACCGCACTGAAGCTTTCTTT.

This clonotype was seen ten or more times. This rearrangement joins TRBV6-6 to TRBJ1-1; 8 positions agree with TRBD1. The trim removed 10 bases at V and 8 bases at J, leaving 9 bases unmatched. The V gene's germline CDR1 is MNHNY and CDR2 SVGAGI (reference sequence). The CDR3 covers 12 residues. The CDR3 bases are TGTGCCACTTGGACAGGGAGGTCAGAAGCTTTCTTT. Protein: CATWTGRSEAFF.

This clonotype was recorded once. A much larger clone differs by one base, so this may be a read error. V is TRBV28 and J is TRBJ2-3; a possible D gene is TRBD1 (6 bases). V was trimmed by 4 bases and J by 7 bases, leaving 15 bases between them. The CDR3 has 14 residues. CDR1 is MDHEN, CDR2 SYDVKM, per germline. CDR3 protein: CASSSDRLSHTQYF. The CDR3 nucleotides are TGTGCCAGCAGTTCCGACAGGCTTTCGCATACGCAGTATTTT.

This clonotype was seen more than once but under ten times. V is TRBV18 and J is TRBJ1-1; TRBD1 might be the D (5 bases). The germline V gene encodes CDR1 KGHSH and CDR2 LQKENI. The CDR3 has 16 residues. Trimming left V 3 bases short and J 0 bases short, with 14 bases between. CDR3 in amino acids: CASSPRQTSMNTEAFF. DNA of the CDR3: TGTGCCAGCTCACCTAGACAGACGAGCATGAACACTGAAGCTTTCTTT.

Many counts were recorded for this clonotype. This sequence joins TRBV5-5 and TRBJ2-1; tentatively, D is TRBD2 (5 bases). Germline assignment: CDR1 SGHKS and CDR2 YYEKEE (reference sequence). V lost 6 bases and J 2 bases, leaving 12 bases between the germline ends. The CDR3 totals 14 residues. The CDR3 DNA sequence: TGTGCCAGCACTCCCTGGAGGCCCTACAATGAGCAGTTCTTC. Amino acid sequence: CASTPWRPYNEQFF.